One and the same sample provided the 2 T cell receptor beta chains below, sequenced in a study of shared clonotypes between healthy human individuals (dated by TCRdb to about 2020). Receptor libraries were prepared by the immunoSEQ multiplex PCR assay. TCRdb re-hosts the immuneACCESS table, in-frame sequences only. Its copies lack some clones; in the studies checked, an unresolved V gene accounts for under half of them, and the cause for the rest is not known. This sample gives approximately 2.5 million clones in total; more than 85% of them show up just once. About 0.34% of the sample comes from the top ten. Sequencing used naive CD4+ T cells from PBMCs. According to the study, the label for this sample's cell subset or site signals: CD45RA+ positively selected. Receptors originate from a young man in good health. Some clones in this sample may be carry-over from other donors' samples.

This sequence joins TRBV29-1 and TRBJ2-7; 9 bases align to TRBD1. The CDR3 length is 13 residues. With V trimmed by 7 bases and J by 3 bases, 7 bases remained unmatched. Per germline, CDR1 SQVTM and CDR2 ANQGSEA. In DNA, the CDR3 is TGCAGCGCCATTGGGGACAGGGTCTACGAGCAGTACTTC. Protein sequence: CSAIGDRVYEQYF.

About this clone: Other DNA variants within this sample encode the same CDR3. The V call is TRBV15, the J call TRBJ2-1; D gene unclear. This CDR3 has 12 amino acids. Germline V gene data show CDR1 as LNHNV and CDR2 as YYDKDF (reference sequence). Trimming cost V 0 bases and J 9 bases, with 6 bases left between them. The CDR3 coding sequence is TGTGCCACCAGCAGAGATGGTGGTGAGCAGTTCTTC. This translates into CATSRDGGEQFF.